What follows are 31 T cell receptor beta chains derived from one specimen sequenced in a study of cytomegalovirus exposure and HLA in healthy donors. This PCR relied on a set of 60 Vbeta primers and 13 Jbeta primers. Repertoires were generated with immunoSEQ multiplex PCR, while TCRdb's copy carries only in-frame clones and drops some. The repertoire includes approximately 100,000 clones, about 80% of them detected once, and around 5% sits in the top ten. The specimen sequenced was PBMCs. These receptors originate from a female donor in good health and CMV-seropositive.

The chain recombines TRBV4-2 with TRBJ2-7; 9 nucleotides align to TRBD1. Germline values: CDR1 LGHNA, CDR2 YNFKEQ. The CDR3 is 15 amino acids. Trimming removed 1 base from V and 4 bases from J; junction bases left unmatched: 5. The CDR3 nucleotides read TGTGCCAGCAGCCAAGCCCAAGGACAGGGGTACGAGCAGTACTTC. Translated: CASSQAQGQGYEQYF.

This clone has more than one count but fewer than ten. This sequence joins TRBV19 and TRBJ1-1; tentatively, D is TRBD1 (6 bases). This CDR3 has 15 residues. Looked up from germline, CDR1 is LNHDA and CDR2 is SQIVND (reference sequence). V was shortened by 8 bases and J by 4 bases, with 20 bases between the two germline ends. The CDR3: CASRNTGHRGTEAFF. In nucleotides, the CDR3 is TGTGCCAGTCGGAATACGGGACACCGGGGCACTGAAGCTTTCTTT.

The V and J genes are TRBV5-1 and TRBJ2-5; D is unclear. Germline V gives CDR1 SGHRS, CDR2 YFSETQ. The CDR3 has 14 residues. V lost 5 bases and J 5 bases, leaving 16 bases between the germline ends. CDR3 sequence (DNA): TGCGCCAGCAGATACGTTTTAGCAGAGGAGACCCAGTACTTC. Translated, it gives CASRYVLAEETQYF.

The V call is TRBV30, the J call TRBJ1-2; perhaps TRBD1 as D (5 bases). Germline-derived CDR1 and CDR2 are GTSNPN and SVGIG (reference sequence). Trimming removed 3 bases at V and 0 bases at J, with 11 bases between. The CDR3 has 14 amino acids. The CDR3 region has the DNA TGTGCCTGGAGCACGGGGGGATCTAACTATGGCTACACCTTC. This gives the protein CAWSTGGSNYGYTF.

The V call is TRBV7-6, the J call TRBJ2-3; TRBD2 matches at 9 bases. Germline V lookup: CDR1 SGHVS, CDR2 FNYEAQ. The CDR3 is 16 residues long. V gave up 3 bases and J gave up 0 bases; unmatched junction bases: 4. The CDR3 DNA follows: TGTGCCAGCAGCTTTTTACTAGCGGGTAGCACAGATACGCAGTATTTT. Amino acids: CASSFLLAGSTDTQYF.

In this sample, this clone turned up a few times. The V call is TRBV5-1, the J call TRBJ1-3, with D possibly TRBD1 on 5 matching bases. V was shortened by 0 bases and J by 0 bases, with 10 bases between the two germline ends. Germline CDR1 reads SGHRS; CDR2 reads YFSETQ. There are 16 residues in the CDR3. In DNA form, the CDR3 reads TGCGCCAGCAGCTTGGTAGGGGCCGTCTCTGGAAACACCATATATTTT. It is translated as CASSLVGAVSGNTIYF.

The gene calls are TRBV2 and TRBJ2-7; 8 bases fit TRBD2. Trimming removed 6 bases from V and 6 bases from J; junction bases left unmatched: 10. Germline-derived CDR1 and CDR2 are SNHLY and FYNNEI. CDR3 length: 14 residues. The CDR3 DNA reads TGTGCCAGCAGCCCACCGGGACTAGTTGGCGAGCAGTACTTC. This sequence encodes CASSPPGLVGEQYF. Combining the CDR3 with reference TRBV2 and TRBJ2-7 gives the whole variable domain EPEVTQTPSHQVTQMGQEVILRCVPISNHLYFYWYRQILGQKVEFLVSFYNNEISEKSEIFDDQFSVERPDGSNFTLKIRSTKLEDSAMYFCASSPPGLVGEQYFGPGTRLTVT.

The sample holds one count of this clone. The J gene is TRBJ2-7, the V gene TRBV7-8; tentative D call: TRBD2 (7 bases). The CDR3 is 16 amino acids. In germline, CDR1 is SGHVS, CDR2 FQNEAQ. V lost 1 base to trimming and J lost 4 bases, with 17 bases between them. Here the CDR3 reads CASSLGGGAELYEQYF. The CDR3 region has the DNA TGTGCCAGCAGCTTAGGTGGGGGGGCCGAGTTATACGAGCAGTACTTC.

This chain links TRBV28 with TRBJ2-3; 8 bases are shared with TRBD2. The CDR3 is 16 residues long. CDR1 and CDR2 (germline): MDHEN, SYDVKM. Trimming cost V 5 bases and J 1 base; bases outside gene matches: 8. The CDR3 DNA reads TGTGCCAGCAGTGCCCATAGCGGGAAAGGCACAGATACGCAGTATTTT. Its translation is CASSAHSGKGTDTQYF.

The chain carries TRBV9 and TRBJ2-3; 8 bases are shared with TRBD2. Per germline, CDR1 SGDLS and CDR2 YYNGEE. This CDR3 contains 16 residues. V lost 4 bases and J lost 3; bases outside the gene matches: 10. CDR3 DNA: TGTGCCAGCAGCCCCCGGGAGGGCCGATTAACAGATACGCAGTATTTT. Protein: CASSPREGRLTDTQYF.

This chain uses TRBV19 with TRBJ2-7; 7 positions match TRBD2. The CDR3 extends over 18 amino acids. Germline V gene data show CDR1 as LNHDA and CDR2 as SQIVND (reference sequence). Trimming at V came to 6 bases and at J to 0 bases, leaving 17 bases not matched to a gene. The CDR3 is CASSKVPIREVSSYEQYF. In nucleotides, the CDR3 is TGTGCCAGTAGCAAAGTCCCAATCCGGGAGGTTAGCTCCTACGAGCAGTACTTC.

The gene calls are TRBV11-3 and TRBJ2-2; perhaps TRBD1 as D (5 bases). The CDR3 consists of 14 residues. Looked up from germline, CDR1 is SGHNT and CDR2 is YENEEA. Trimming removed 6 bases from V and 7 bases from J, with 15 bases in between. The CDR3 sequence: CASSRKQAGGELFF. As DNA, the CDR3 is TGTGCCAGCAGTCGCAAACAGGCTGGCGGGGAGCTGTTTTTT.

The V and J genes are TRBV10-1 and TRBJ2-7, with 7 bases fitting TRBD2. Unmatched junction bases numbered 9, after V lost 7 bases and J lost 0 bases. Germline V gene data show CDR1 as WNHNN and CDR2 as SYGVQD (reference sequence). The CDR3 is 15 amino acids. This chain's CDR3 is CASTLAGSSSYEQYF. For the CDR3, the DNA is TGCGCCAGCACTTTAGCGGGTAGCTCCTCCTACGAGCAGTACTTC.

V gene TRBV7-8 combines with J gene TRBJ2-5; 9 bases fit TRBD1. The CDR3 is 16 residues long. The germline V gene has CDR1 SGHVS and CDR2 FQNEAQ. With 4 bases clipped from V and 4 bases from J, the junction kept 10 bases outside the gene matches. Here the CDR3 DNA reads TGTGCCAGCAGCTCTCCGGGACAGGGCTCCCGAGAGACCCAGTACTTC. Its protein is CASSSPGQGSRETQYF. The whole variable domain, remainder taken from reference TRBV7-8 and TRBJ2-5, is GAGVSQSPRYKVAKRGQDVALRCDPISGHVSLFWYQQALGQGPEFLTYFQNEAQLDKSGLPSDRFFAERPEGSVSTLKIQRTQQEDSAVYLCASSSPGQGSRETQYFGPGTRLLVL.

The V gene is TRBV27, the J gene TRBJ1-2; D is undetermined. This CDR3 contains 13 residues. CDR1 MNHEY and CDR2 SMNVEV come from the germline V gene (reference sequence). V shed 2 bases and J shed 1 base, with 5 bases lying between them. The CDR3: CASSLAGNYGYTF. The DNA for the CDR3 is TGTGCCAGCAGTTTAGCCGGTAACTATGGCTACACCTTC.

The gene calls are TRBV7-2 and TRBJ2-7; 15 bases are shared with TRBD2. CDR3 length: 18 residues. The J segment lost 2 bases and the V segment lost 5 bases, leaving 10 bases of the junction unmatched. CDR1 and CDR2 from the germline V gene are SGHTA and FQGNSA. CDR3 in amino acids: CASSPRTSGGARTYEQYF. The CDR3 DNA is TGTGCCAGCAGCCCCCGGACTAGCGGGGGGGCCAGGACCTACGAGCAGTACTTC.

The genes are TRBV4-3 and TRBJ1-2; TRBD1 agrees at 8 bases. The CDR3 loop spans 14 amino acids. From germline, CDR1 is LGHNA and CDR2 YSLEER. The V and J ends lost 1 base and 4 bases, in that order; junction bases with no gene match: 2. The CDR3 spells CASSQGQGSYGYTF. The CDR3 DNA sequence: TGCGCCAGCAGCCAAGGACAGGGGTCCTATGGCTACACCTTC.

V gene TRBV30 combines with J gene TRBJ1-3; D remains ambiguous. Germline-derived CDR1 and CDR2 are GTSNPN and SVGIG (reference sequence). The CDR3 has 15 amino acids. The V end was cut by 2 bases, the J end by 0 bases, with 11 bases between. The CDR3 loop reads CAWSFGSFSGNTIYF. The CDR3 DNA sequence: TGTGCCTGGAGTTTCGGGTCTTTCTCTGGAAACACCATATATTTT.

This chain joins TRBV15 and TRBJ2-3, with D possibly being TRBD2 (7 bases). Looked up from germline, CDR1 is LNHNV and CDR2 is YYDKDF (reference sequence). The CDR3 covers 15 residues. Deletions cut 2 bases from V and 4 bases from J, with 13 bases between. The DNA of the CDR3 is TGTGCCACCAGCAGAATACTAGGGGGGGCAGATACGCAGTATTTT. The encoded protein is CATSRILGGADTQYF.

In its sample, this clone was seen once. V is TRBV5-1 and J is TRBJ1-3; possible D gene TRBD1, 5 bases. Germline V gene sequence: CDR1 SGHRS, CDR2 YFSETQ. Trimming stripped 1 base from V and 0 bases from J, with 17 bases between. The length of the CDR3 is 18 residues. CDR3 nucleotide sequence: TGCGCCAGCAGCTTGAGGGGATTCGACTCTTCCTCTGGAAACACCATATATTTT. Translated: CASSLRGFDSSSGNTIYF.

The rearrangement uses TRBV27 and TRBJ1-4; D perhaps matches TRBD1 (5 bases). Germline assignment: CDR1 MNHEY and CDR2 SMNVEV (reference sequence). This CDR3 has 17 residues. The germline V and J ends were trimmed by 0 bases and 5 bases, with 16 bases remaining between them. The CDR3 reads CASSLSKGHRSNEKLFF. CDR3 coding DNA: TGTGCCAGCAGTTTATCGAAGGGTCACAGGTCCAATGAAAAACTGTTTTTT.

This clone was counted a few times. The genes are TRBV18 and TRBJ2-1, with 7 bases that match TRBD1. The CDR3 has 15 residues. Germline-derived CDR1 and CDR2 are KGHSH and LQKENI. The V and J ends lost 3 bases and 2 bases, in that order; junction bases with no gene match: 4. CDR3 bases: TGTGCCAGCTCACCTCCGGGACAGACCTACAATGAGCAGTTCTTC. As protein: CASSPPGQTYNEQFF.

The rearrangement joins TRBV6-5 to TRBJ2-4, with 9 bases matching TRBD1. The CDR3 loop spans 15 amino acids. The V and J ends lost 6 bases and 5 bases, in that order; junction bases with no gene match: 8. Germline CDR1 MNHEY, CDR2 SVGAGI. The DNA of the CDR3 is TGTGCCAGCAGGGGACAGGGATCGGGCCAAAACATTCAGTACTTC. This translates into CASRGQGSGQNIQYF.

This chain uses TRBV18 with TRBJ2-2; the match to TRBD1 covers 7 bases. The CDR3 contains 16 residues. Losses at the gene ends were 4 bases for V and 0 bases for J; bases not matched to a gene: 5. Germline lookup yields CDR1 KGHSH and CDR2 LQKENI. The CDR3 bases are TGTGCCAGCTCACTCACCGGGACAGCGAACACCGGGGAGCTGTTTTTT. Amino acids: CASSLTGTANTGELFF.

The chain carries TRBV6-4 and TRBJ2-1; 10 bases align to TRBD2. V dropped 6 bases and J dropped 9; count of bases not matched to a gene: 11. This CDR3 region has 15 residues. Germline CDR1 reads MRHNA; CDR2 reads SNTAGT. This chain's CDR3 is CASSTSGNAKVEQFF. DNA for the CDR3: TGTGCCAGCAGCACTAGCGGGAATGCTAAGGTTGAGCAGTTCTTC.

This clone was observed once. This chain uses TRBV29-1 with TRBJ1-2; D ambiguous. In germline, CDR1 is SQVTM, CDR2 ANQGSEA. V lost 3 bases and J lost 5, with 7 bases in between. The CDR3 is 11 residues long. The CDR3 reads CSVEWQYGYTF. For the CDR3, the DNA is TGCAGCGTTGAGTGGCAGTATGGCTACACCTTC.

The V gene is TRBV7-3, the J gene TRBJ2-3; 12 positions match TRBD2. V lost 5 bases and J lost 4; bases outside the gene matches: 4. Per germline, CDR1 SGHTA and CDR2 FQGTGA. This CDR3 is 15 amino acids long. The CDR3 DNA is TGTGCCAGCAGCCGCACTAGCGGGAGGTCAGATACGCAGTATTTT. Its translation: CASSRTSGRSDTQYF.

This chain connects TRBV5-1 to TRBJ2-7; TRBD1 agrees at 10 bases. With 5 bases clipped from V and 7 bases from J, the junction kept 12 bases outside the gene matches. Germline assignment: CDR1 SGHRS and CDR2 YFSETQ. The CDR3 loop spans 15 amino acids. CDR3 nucleotides: TGCGCCAGCAGTTCCTACCCCGGGACAGGGGAAGAGCAGTACTTC. Protein sequence: CASSSYPGTGEEQYF.

The genes are TRBV30 and TRBJ2-1; TRBD2 matches 7 bases. J lost 7 bases, V lost 1 base, and 4 bases had no gene match. This CDR3 region has 13 residues. CDR1 and CDR2 (germline): GTSNPN, SVGIG (reference sequence). Here the CDR3 DNA reads TGTGCCTGGAGTGGCGGGAGTAGGAATGAGCAGTTCTTC. Translation: CAWSGGSRNEQFF.

This chain links TRBV5-1 with TRBJ1-1, with a weak D call TRBD1 (5 bases). Germline CDR1 SGHRS, CDR2 YFSETQ. This CDR3 spans 13 amino acids. V shed 2 bases and J shed 3 bases, with 8 bases lying between them. CDR3 DNA sequence: TGCGCCAGCAGCTTCAGGGCATACACTGAAGCTTTCTTT. Encoded protein: CASSFRAYTEAFF.

The gene calls are TRBV30 and TRBJ2-3; D uncertain. The CDR3 runs 13 residues. CDR1 and CDR2 from the germline V gene are GTSNPN and SVGIG (reference sequence). Trimming took 2 bases from V and 7 from J, leaving 13 bases between them. CDR3 region: CAWSPNSKNTQYF. CDR3 nucleotide sequence: TGTGCCTGGAGTCCTAACTCCAAGAATACGCAGTATTTT.